The source of this TCR beta chain is a study of T-cell reconstitution after alpha-beta-depleted transplantation in children. This clonotype was seen at least ten times. The CDR3 totals 13 residues. V lost 6 bases to trimming and J lost 3 bases; unmatched junction nucleotides: 4. Unique molecular identifiers were incorporated when the TCRbeta library was constructed. TCRdb independently ran MiXCR on the PCR reads; one entry per CDR3 protein. The sample contains roughly 70,000 distinct CDR3 sequences, roughly 5.2% of which appear only once. The chain couples TRBV12-3 or TRBV12-4 to TRBJ2-7, with 8 bases aligning to TRBD1. This TCR was recovered from a boy younger than two who had a stem cell transplant for acute myeloid leukemia, so the T cells may come from the graft donor. Material: PBMCs, mostly from graft donor cells, obtained 180 days after TCRalphabeta/CD19-depleted stem cell transplant. This CDR3 reads CASRRTGGYEQYF. CDR3 coding DNA: TGTGCCAGCAGGCGTACAGGGGGCTACGAGCAGTACTTC.